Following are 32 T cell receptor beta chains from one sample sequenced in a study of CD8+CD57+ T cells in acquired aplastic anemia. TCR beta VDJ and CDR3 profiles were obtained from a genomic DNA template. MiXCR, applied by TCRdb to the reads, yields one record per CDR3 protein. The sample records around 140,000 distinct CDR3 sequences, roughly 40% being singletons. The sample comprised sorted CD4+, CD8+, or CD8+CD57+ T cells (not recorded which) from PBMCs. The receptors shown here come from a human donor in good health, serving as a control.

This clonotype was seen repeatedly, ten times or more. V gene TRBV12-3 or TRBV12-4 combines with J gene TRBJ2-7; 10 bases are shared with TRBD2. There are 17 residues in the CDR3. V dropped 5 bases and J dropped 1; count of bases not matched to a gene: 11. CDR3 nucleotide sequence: TGTGCCAGCAGTCCCTCCAGGTTTAGCGGGAGGTCCTACGAGCAGTACTTC. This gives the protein CASSPSRFSGRSYEQYF.

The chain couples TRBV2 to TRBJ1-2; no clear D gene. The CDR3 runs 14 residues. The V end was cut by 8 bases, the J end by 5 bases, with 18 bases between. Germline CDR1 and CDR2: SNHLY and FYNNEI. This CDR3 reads CASATTASHYGYTF. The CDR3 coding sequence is TGTGCCAGCGCGACGACGGCGTCGCATTATGGCTACACCTTC.

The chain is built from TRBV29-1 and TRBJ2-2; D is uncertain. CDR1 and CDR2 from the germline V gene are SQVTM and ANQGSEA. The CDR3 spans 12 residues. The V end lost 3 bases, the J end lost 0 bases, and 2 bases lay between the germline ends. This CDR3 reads CSVEANTGELFF. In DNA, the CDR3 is TGCAGCGTTGAGGCGAACACCGGGGAGCTGTTTTTT.

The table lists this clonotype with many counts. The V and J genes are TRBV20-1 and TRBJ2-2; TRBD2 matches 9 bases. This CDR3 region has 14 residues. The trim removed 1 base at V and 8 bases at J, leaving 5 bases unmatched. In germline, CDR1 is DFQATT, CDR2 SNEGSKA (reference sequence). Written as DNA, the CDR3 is TGCAGTGCTAGAGCTCCCCTAGCGGGAGGGGAGCTGTTTTTT. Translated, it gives CSARAPLAGGELFF.

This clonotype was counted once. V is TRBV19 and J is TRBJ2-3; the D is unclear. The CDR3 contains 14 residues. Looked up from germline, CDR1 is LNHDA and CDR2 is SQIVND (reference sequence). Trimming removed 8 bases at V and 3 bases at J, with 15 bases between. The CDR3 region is CASDPLLGTDTQYF. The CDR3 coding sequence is TGTGCCAGTGACCCCCTTCTGGGTACAGATACGCAGTATTTT.

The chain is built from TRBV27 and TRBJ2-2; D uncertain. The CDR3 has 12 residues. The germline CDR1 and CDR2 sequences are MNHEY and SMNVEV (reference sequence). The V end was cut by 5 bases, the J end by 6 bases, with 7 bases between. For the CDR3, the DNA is TGTGCCAGCAGTCCATATTCCGGGGAGCTGTTTTTT. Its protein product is CASSPYSGELFF.

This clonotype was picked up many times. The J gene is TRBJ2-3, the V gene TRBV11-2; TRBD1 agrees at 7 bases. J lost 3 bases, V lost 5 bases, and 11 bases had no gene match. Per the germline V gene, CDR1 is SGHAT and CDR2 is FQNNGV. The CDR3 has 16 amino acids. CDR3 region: CASSAHRGTGTDTQYF. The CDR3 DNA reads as TGTGCCAGCAGCGCCCACAGGGGAACGGGTACAGATACGCAGTATTTT.

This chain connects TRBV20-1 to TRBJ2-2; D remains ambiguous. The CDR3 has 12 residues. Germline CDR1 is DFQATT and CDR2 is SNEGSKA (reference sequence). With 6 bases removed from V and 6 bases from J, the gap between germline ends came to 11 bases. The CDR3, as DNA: TGCAGTGCAAAAAGGGATCCCGGGGAGCTGTTTTTT. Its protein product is CSAKRDPGELFF.

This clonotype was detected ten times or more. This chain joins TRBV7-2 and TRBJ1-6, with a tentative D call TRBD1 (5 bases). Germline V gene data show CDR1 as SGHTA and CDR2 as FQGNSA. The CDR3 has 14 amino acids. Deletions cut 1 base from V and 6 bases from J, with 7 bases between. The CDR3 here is CASSLGGVNSPLHF. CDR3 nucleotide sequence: TGTGCCAGCAGCTTAGGGGGGGTTAATTCACCCCTCCACTTT.

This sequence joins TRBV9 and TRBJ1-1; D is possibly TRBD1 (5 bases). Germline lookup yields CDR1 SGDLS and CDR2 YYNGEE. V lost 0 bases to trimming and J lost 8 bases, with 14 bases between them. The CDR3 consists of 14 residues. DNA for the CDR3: TGTGCCAGCAGCGTAGCGCCAGGGAAATACGAAGCTTTCTTT. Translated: CASSVAPGKYEAFF.

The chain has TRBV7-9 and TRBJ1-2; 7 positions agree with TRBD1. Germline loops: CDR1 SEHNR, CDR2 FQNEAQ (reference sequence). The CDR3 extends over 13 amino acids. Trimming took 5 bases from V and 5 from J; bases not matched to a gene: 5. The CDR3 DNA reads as TGTGCCAGCAGCCCAGGGGGGGTATATGGCTACACCTTC. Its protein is CASSPGGVYGYTF.

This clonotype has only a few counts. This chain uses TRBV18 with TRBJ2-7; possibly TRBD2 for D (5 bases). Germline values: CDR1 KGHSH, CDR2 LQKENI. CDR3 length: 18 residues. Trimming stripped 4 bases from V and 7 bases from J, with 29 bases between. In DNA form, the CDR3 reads TGTGCCAGCTCACTGTCCAAATCCGGGATCCTAAAACGAGGGGAGCAGTACTTC. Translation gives CASSLSKSGILKRGEQYF.

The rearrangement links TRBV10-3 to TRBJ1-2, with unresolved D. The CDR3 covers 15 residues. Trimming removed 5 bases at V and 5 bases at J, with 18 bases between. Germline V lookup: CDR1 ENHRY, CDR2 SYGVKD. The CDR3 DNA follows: TGTGCCATCAGTCCCAACACTAACATGGGATATGGCTACACCTTC. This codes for CAISPNTNMGYGYTF.

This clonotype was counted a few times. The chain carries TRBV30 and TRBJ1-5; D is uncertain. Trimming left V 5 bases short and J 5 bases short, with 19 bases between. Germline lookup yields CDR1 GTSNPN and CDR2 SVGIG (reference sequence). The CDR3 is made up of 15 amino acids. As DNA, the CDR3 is TGTGCCTGGTCAAAAAGTGGCGGAAGGGATCAGCCCCAGCATTTT. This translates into CAWSKSGGRDQPQHF.

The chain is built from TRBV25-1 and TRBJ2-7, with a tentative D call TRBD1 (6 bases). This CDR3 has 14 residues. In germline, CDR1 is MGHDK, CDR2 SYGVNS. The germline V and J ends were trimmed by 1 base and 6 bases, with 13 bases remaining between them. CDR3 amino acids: CASSEWRVGGEQYF. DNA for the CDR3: TGTGCCAGCAGTGAATGGCGGGTAGGGGGCGAGCAGTACTTC.

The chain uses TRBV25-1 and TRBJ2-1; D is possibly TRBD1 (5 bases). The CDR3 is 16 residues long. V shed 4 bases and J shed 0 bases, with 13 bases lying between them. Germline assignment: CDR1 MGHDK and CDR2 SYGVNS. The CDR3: CASSADSALSYNEQFF. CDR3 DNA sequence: TGTGCCAGCAGTGCTGACAGTGCTCTCTCCTACAATGAGCAGTTCTTC.

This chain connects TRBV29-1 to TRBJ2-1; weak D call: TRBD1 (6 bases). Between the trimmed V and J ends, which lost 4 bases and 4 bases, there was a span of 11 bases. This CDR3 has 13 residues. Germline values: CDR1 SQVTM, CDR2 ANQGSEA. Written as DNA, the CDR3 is TGCAGCGTTGCCAGGGGAACATACAATGAGCAGTTCTTC. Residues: CSVARGTYNEQFF.

The CDR3: CATLDGSYEQYF. Written as DNA, the CDR3 is TGTGCCACTCTGGACGGCTCCTACGAGCAGTACTTC. The gene calls are TRBV19 and TRBJ2-7; D is ambiguous. The CDR3 spans 12 residues. V lost 10 bases to trimming and J lost 0 bases, with 10 bases between them. Germline assignment: CDR1 LNHDA and CDR2 SQIVND (reference sequence).

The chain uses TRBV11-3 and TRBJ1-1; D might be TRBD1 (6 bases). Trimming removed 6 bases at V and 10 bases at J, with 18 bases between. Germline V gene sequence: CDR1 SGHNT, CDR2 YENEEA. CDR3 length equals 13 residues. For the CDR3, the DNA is TGTGCCAGCAGTCCCGGGGGGGGCGGTGGAGCTTTCTTT. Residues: CASSPGGGGGAFF.

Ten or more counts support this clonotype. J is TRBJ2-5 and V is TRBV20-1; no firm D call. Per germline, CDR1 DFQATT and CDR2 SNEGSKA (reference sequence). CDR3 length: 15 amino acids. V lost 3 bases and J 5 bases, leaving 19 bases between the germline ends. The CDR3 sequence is CSARRRRGPPETQYF. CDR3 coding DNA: TGCAGTGCTAGGAGGAGACGAGGACCGCCGGAGACCCAGTACTTC.

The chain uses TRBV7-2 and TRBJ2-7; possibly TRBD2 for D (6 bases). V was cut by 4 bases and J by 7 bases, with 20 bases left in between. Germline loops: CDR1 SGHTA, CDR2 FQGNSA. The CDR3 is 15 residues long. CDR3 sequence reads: CASSSGVAVEREQYF. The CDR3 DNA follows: TGTGCCAGCAGCTCGGGGGTAGCGGTAGAAAGGGAGCAGTACTTC.

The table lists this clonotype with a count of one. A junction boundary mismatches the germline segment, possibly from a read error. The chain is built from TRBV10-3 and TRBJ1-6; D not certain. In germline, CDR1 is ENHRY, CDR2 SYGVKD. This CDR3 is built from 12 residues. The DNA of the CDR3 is TGTGCCACCAGTGAGGCCGGTTCACCCCTCCACTTT. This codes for CATSEAGSPLHF.

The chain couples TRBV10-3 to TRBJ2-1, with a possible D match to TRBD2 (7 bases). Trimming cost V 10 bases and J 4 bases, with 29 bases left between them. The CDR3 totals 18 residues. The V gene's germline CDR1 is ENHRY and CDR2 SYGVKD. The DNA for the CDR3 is TGTGCCACCACTACTAGCTTGGGGGGGGGCGGTCAGTACAATGAGCAGTTCTTC. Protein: CATTTSLGGGGQYNEQFF.

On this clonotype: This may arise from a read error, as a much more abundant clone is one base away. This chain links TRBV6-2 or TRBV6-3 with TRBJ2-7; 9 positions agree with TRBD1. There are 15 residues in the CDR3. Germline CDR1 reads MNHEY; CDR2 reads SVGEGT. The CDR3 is CASSSGQGSSYEQHF. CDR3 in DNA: TGTGCCAGCAGCTCGGGACAGGGATCATCCTACGAGCAGCACTTC.

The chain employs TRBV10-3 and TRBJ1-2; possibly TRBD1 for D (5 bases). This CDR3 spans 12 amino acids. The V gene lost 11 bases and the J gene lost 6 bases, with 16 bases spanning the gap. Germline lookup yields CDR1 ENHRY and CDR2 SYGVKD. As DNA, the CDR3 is TGTGCCTCCACGCCAGGGCCGGATGGCTACACCTTC. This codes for CASTPGPDGYTF.

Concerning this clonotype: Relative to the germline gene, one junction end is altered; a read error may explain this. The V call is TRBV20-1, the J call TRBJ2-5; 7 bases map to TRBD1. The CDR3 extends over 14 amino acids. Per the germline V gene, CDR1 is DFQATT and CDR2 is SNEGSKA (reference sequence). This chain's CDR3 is CGAIRQGLKETQYF. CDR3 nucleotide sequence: TGCGGTGCTATTAGACAGGGCTTGAAGGAGACCCAGTACTTC.

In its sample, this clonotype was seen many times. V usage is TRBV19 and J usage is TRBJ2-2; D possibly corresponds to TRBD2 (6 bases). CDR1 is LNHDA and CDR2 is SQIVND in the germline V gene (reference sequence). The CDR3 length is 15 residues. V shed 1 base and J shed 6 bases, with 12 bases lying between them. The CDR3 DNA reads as TGTGCCAGTAGTATAGTCGGCGGGGCTGCCGGGGAGCTGTTTTTT. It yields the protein CASSIVGGAAGELFF.

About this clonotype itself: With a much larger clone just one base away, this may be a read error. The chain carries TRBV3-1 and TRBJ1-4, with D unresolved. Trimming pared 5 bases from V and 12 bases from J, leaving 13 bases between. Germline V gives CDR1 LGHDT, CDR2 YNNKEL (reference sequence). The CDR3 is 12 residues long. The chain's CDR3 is CASSARWEELFF. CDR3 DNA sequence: TGTGCCAGCAGCGCTCGTTGGGAAGAACTGTTTTTT.

CDR3 bases: TGTGCCAGCGACCTACAGGGCGACGAGCAGTACGTC. It specifies CASDLQGDEQYV. V and J are TRBV25-1 and TRBJ2-7; tentatively, D is TRBD1 (6 bases). With 8 bases removed from V and 5 bases from J, the gap between germline ends came to 13 bases. Germline loops: CDR1 MGHDK, CDR2 SYGVNS. The CDR3 length is 12 residues.

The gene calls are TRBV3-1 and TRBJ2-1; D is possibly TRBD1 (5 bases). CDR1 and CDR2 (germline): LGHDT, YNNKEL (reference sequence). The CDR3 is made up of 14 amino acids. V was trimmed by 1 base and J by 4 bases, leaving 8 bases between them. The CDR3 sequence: CASSQGGAYNEQFF. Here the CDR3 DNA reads TGTGCCAGCAGCCAAGGGGGCGCGTACAATGAGCAGTTCTTC.

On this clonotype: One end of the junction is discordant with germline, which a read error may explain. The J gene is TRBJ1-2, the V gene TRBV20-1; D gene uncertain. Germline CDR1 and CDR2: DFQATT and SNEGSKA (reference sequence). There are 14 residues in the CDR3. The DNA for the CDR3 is TGCAGTGCTAGAGCCGTGCGGGGAGGCTATGGCTACGCCTTC. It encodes CSARAVRGGYGYAF.

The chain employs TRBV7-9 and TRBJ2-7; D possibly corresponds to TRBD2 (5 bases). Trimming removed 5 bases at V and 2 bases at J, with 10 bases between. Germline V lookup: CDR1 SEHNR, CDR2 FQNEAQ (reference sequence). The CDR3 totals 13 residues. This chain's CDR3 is CASSGWGAYEQYF. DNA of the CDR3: TGTGCCAGCAGCGGCTGGGGAGCCTACGAGCAGTACTTC.